A selection of T cell receptor beta chains follows, all from one sample in a study of PD-L1 blockade in urothelial cancer. Assay: immunoSEQ multiplex PCR; the TCRdb copy retains only in-frame clones and omits some. Among 45,000 to 50,000 clones listed, approximately 89% were seen once. The sequenced sample was PBMCs, obtained around atezolizumab (anti-PD-L1) treatment. The source of these receptors is an elderly man with urothelial cancer. Both conserved end residues are part of each CDR3. A D gene is named only where the DNA matches it firmly. The listing skips clone size in some rows; elsewhere it reads once, few, many or a size class.

CDR3nt: TGCGCCAGCAGCCAAGAAACACTATACTCCTACGAGCAGTACTTC
CDR3aa: CASSQETLYSYEQYF
abundance: -
d_gene: -
j_gene: TRBJ2-7
v_gene: TRBV4-1

CDR3nt: TGTGCCAGCAGACTAGCCGTCATCACAGATACGCAGTATTTT
CDR3aa: CASRLAVITDTQYF
abundance: -
d_gene: -
j_gene: TRBJ2-3
v_gene: TRBV6-1

CDR3nt: TGCGCCAGCAGCTTGGGAGGACTAGCGGGAGGTTGGGAGACCCAGTACTTC
CDR3aa: CASSLGGLAGGWETQYF
abundance: -
d_gene: TRBD2
j_gene: TRBJ2-5
v_gene: TRBV5-1

CDR3nt: TGTGCCAGCAGCCAATCCTCAAGAGGGAGACCCTACGAGCAGTACTTC
CDR3aa: CASSQSSRGRPYEQYF
abundance: -
d_gene: -
j_gene: TRBJ2-7
v_gene: TRBV13

CDR3nt: TGTGCCAGTAGTAGGACTAGCGGGAGGGAAGAGACCCAGTACTTC
CDR3aa: CASSRTSGREETQYF
abundance: -
d_gene: TRBD2
j_gene: TRBJ2-5
v_gene: TRBV19

CDR3nt: TGTGCCAGCAGTTACTCGACGGGAGGGCCCCATGAGCAGTTCTTC
CDR3aa: CASSYSTGGPHEQFF
abundance: -
d_gene: TRBD2
j_gene: TRBJ2-1
v_gene: TRBV6-6

CDR3nt: TGTGCCAGCTCACCTCCCGGGACTTCGTTCTCAGATACGCAGTATTTT
CDR3aa: CASSPPGTSFSDTQYF
abundance: once
d_gene: -
j_gene: TRBJ2-3
v_gene: TRBV18

CDR3nt: TGTGCCAGCAGTTACACCTTCTATGGCGGGGGCTATGGCTACACCTTC
CDR3aa: CASSYTFYGGGYGYTF
abundance: -
d_gene: -
j_gene: TRBJ1-2
v_gene: TRBV6-5

CDR3nt: TGTGCCAGCAGCTTGGACGAGTTCCGCCTGAACACTGAAGCTTTCTTT
CDR3aa: CASSLDEFRLNTEAFF
abundance: -
d_gene: -
j_gene: TRBJ1-1
v_gene: TRBV5-5

CDR3nt: TGCGCCAGCAGCTCAGAGCCAGGTGCCTATGGCTACACCTTC
CDR3aa: CASSSEPGAYGYTF
abundance: -
d_gene: -
j_gene: TRBJ1-2
v_gene: TRBV5-1